This T cell receptor beta chain stems from a study of glioma-infiltrating T cells after dendritic cell vaccination. V was clipped by 0 bases and J by 0 bases, with 9 bases between them. Germline V gene sequence: CDR1 SGDLS, CDR2 YYNGEE. This CDR3 contains 15 residues. This clone is medium-sized (0.01 to 0.1%) within its sample. Assay: immunoSEQ multiplex PCR; the TCRdb copy retains only in-frame clones and omits some. The sample yields under 100,000 clones, around nine tenths seen once. The chain joins TRBV9 to TRBJ1-1; D is uncertain. This TCR derives from a human donor with glioblastoma. The source material was blood, sampled before dendritic cell vaccination. The DNA of the CDR3 is TGTGCCAGCAGCGTAGGCACGGTGATGAACACTGAAGCTTTCTTT. Its translation: CASSVGTVMNTEAFF.